One T cell receptor (beta chain) is described in this entry. Study members were between roughly 18 and 89 years old and lived in 24 US regions. Which cohort a participant joined came from the clinical history participants gave. The entry originates in a study of blood T cell repertoires in COVID-19. The CDR3 runs to 14 residues. The germline gives CDR1 SGHRS, CDR2 YFSETQ. Trimming pared 0 bases from V and 3 bases from J, leaving 10 bases between. Produced via immunoSEQ multiplex PCR; TCRdb's table is partial and in-frame only. In the table there are 150,000 or so clones, approximately 77% of which are singletons.

The specimen sequenced was PBMCs or T cells enriched from blood (not recorded which). This TCR came from a man aged 55-75 years who had recovered from COVID-19. V is TRBV5-1 and J is TRBJ2-7; D may be TRBD1 (7 bases). The DNA of the CDR3 is TGCGCCAGCAGCTTGGTTCAGGGGGGCTACGAGCAGTACTTC. This gives the protein CASSLVQGGYEQYF.